Below, 17 T cell receptor beta chains from the same sample are listed, as sequenced in a study of regulatory T cells in long-lasting Graves disease. In building TCR beta libraries, iRepertoire HTBI primers were used together with Arm-PCR of CDR3 regions. TCRdb used MiXCR to reprocess the multiplex PCR reads, holding one entry per CDR3 protein. The sample includes 350,000 to 450,000 distinct CDR3 sequences, 15% of them seen just once. Time point reported: newly diagnosed GD, antithyroid drugs for less than 3 months. Extracted PBMC RNA gave rise to the TCR library. This sample also appeared in a second study, on T cells in Graves' hyperthyroidism and ophthalmopathy.

The source material was peripheral blood mononuclear cells (PBMCs), sampled at new diagnosis, from a patient treated with antithyroid drugs. Source of these receptors: a woman between 40 and 50 years old with Graves disease.

This clonotype has a count of ten or more. The chain is built from TRBV14 and TRBJ2-1; TRBD2 aligns across 12 bases. V was pared by 2 bases and J by 9 bases, with 5 bases of the junction left unmatched. This CDR3 region has 15 residues. Germline CDR1 and CDR2: SGHDN and FVKESK. The CDR3 coding sequence is TGTGCCAGCAGCCAACTAGCGGGAGGGCCGAGTGAGCAGTTCTTC. It encodes CASSQLAGGPSEQFF.

This clonotype was observed at least ten times. The V gene is TRBV6-1, the J gene TRBJ2-5; 9 bases are a match to TRBD2. This CDR3 has 15 residues. CDR1 MNHNS and CDR2 SASEGT come from the germline V gene. V shed 7 bases, J shed 4 bases, and the junction held 10 bases outside the gene matches. The CDR3 spells CASTRSGSPRETQYF. The CDR3 bases are TGTGCCAGCACCCGTAGCGGGAGTCCCCGAGAGACCCAGTACTTC.

Notes on this clonotype: With a much larger clone just one base away, this may be a read error. The chain carries TRBV28 and TRBJ1-5, with D perhaps TRBD1 (6 bases). CDR3 size: 15 residues. The V gene's germline CDR1 is MDHEN and CDR2 SYDVKM. The CDR3 is CASIGTSTSNRPQHF. CDR3 nucleotide sequence: TGTGCCAGCATCGGGACAAGTACTAGCAATCGGCCCCAGCATTTT.

On this clonotype: A much larger clone lies a single base off, so this may be a read error. The gene calls are TRBV28 and TRBJ2-1, with D tentatively TRBD2 (5 bases). This CDR3 comprises 13 residues. Germline CDR1 reads MDHEN; CDR2 reads SYDVKM. The CDR3 DNA follows: TGTGCCAGCAGTTTGACCGGCCGGGATGAGCAGTCCTTC. Translating it yields CASSLTGRDEQSF.

This clonotype was seen repeatedly, ten times or more. The V and J genes are TRBV6-1 and TRBJ1-2, with 7 bases that match TRBD1. The CDR3 length is 15 residues. Germline loops: CDR1 MNHNS, CDR2 SASEGT. J was trimmed by 4 bases and V by 1 base; bases with no gene match: 6. The CDR3 is CASSEGVGGGYGYTF. The CDR3 coding sequence is TGTGCCAGCAGTGAAGGGGTAGGGGGCGGCTATGGCTACACCTTC.

The CDR3 DNA follows: TGTGCCAGCTCACCCCAGGGGGCGAGCAATCAGCCCCAGCATTTT. As protein: CASSPQGASNQPQHF. This chain joins TRBV18 and TRBJ1-5; 8 bases fit TRBD1. The V gene end was trimmed by 3 bases and the J gene end by 1 base; junction bases not matched to a gene: 2. Germline V gene lookup returns CDR1 KGHSH and CDR2 LQKENI. CDR3 length: 15 amino acids.

The rearrangement joins TRBV9 to TRBJ2-7; D perhaps matches TRBD1 (5 bases). The CDR3 has 13 residues. V was cut by 0 bases and J by 6 bases, with 10 bases left in between. CDR1 is SGDLS and CDR2 is YYNGEE in the germline V gene. Here the CDR3 DNA reads TGTGCCAGCAGCGTAGAGCCTGGGGCCGAGCAGTACTTC. Encoded protein: CASSVEPGAEQYF.

To note about this clonotype: This may be a read error: a much more frequent sequence differs by one nucleotide. The chain employs TRBV7-2 and TRBJ2-2, with D unclear. The CDR3 consists of 15 residues. Germline loops: CDR1 SGHTA, CDR2 FQGNSA. Trimming took off 5 bases at V and 0 bases at J, with 10 bases between the two ends. The CDR3 region is CTSSQRQANTGELFF. The CDR3 DNA follows: TGTACCAGCAGCCAACGACAAGCGAACACCGGGGAGCTGTTTTTT.

There are many counts of this clonotype. The V gene is TRBV28, the J gene TRBJ2-7, with no clear D. The CDR3 loop spans 15 amino acids. Germline lookup yields CDR1 MDHEN and CDR2 SYDVKM. The V end was cut by 2 bases, the J end by 0 bases, with 11 bases between. In DNA, the CDR3 is TGTGCCAGCAGTTTACCCCTCCTATACTCCTACGAGCAGTACTTC. Protein: CASSLPLLYSYEQYF.

This clonotype was seen a few times. The genes are TRBV11-2 and TRBJ2-7; D is tentatively TRBD1 or TRBD2 (5 bases each). This CDR3 contains 18 residues. The germline V and J ends were trimmed by 0 bases and 4 bases, with 22 bases remaining between them. Germline CDR1 is SGHAT and CDR2 is FQNNGV. CDR3 amino acids: CASSLESAGTETPYEQYF. Here the CDR3 DNA reads TGTGCCAGCAGCTTAGAATCGGCCGGGACGGAAACCCCATACGAGCAGTACTTC.

The sample holds many counts of this clonotype. This rearrangement joins TRBV7-8 to TRBJ2-7; 8 bases line up with TRBD1. The CDR3 loop spans 16 amino acids. Germline CDR1 is SGHVS and CDR2 is FQNEAQ. V was clipped by 4 bases and J by 3 bases; unmatched bases: 11. DNA of the CDR3: TGTGCCAGCAGCTCCCAGGACAGGGATGGGTTCTACGAGCAGTACTTC. It encodes CASSSQDRDGFYEQYF.

This clonotype was recorded at least ten times. The J gene is TRBJ1-1, the V gene TRBV29-1; TRBD1 aligns across 7 bases. The V gene end was trimmed by 6 bases and the J gene end by 0 bases; junction bases not matched to a gene: 4. The length of the CDR3 is 13 residues. Germline V gene sequence: CDR1 SQVTM, CDR2 ANQGSEA. The CDR3 bases are TGCAGCGTACTCGGGACAGTGAACACTGAAGCTTTCTTT. Translation gives CSVLGTVNTEAFF.

This clonotype was seen at least ten times. The CDR3 loop reads CAWKRGSGNTIYF. CDR3 DNA: TGTGCCTGGAAACGAGGCTCTGGAAACACCATATATTTT. The chain couples TRBV30 to TRBJ1-3; D is unclear. The germline V and J ends were trimmed by 4 bases and 0 bases, with 7 bases remaining between them. Germline lookup yields CDR1 GTSNPN and CDR2 SVGIG (reference sequence). The CDR3 runs to 13 residues.

The CDR3 bases are TGTGCCAGCAGAGCACCAACAGGGTTGCGCAATCAGCCCCAGCATTTT. Its protein product is CASRAPTGLRNQPQHF. This chain joins TRBV6-2 or TRBV6-3 and TRBJ1-5, with TRBD1 as a possible D gene (6 bases). V was shortened by 6 bases and J by 2 bases, with 17 bases between the two germline ends. The CDR3 is made up of 16 amino acids. The germline CDR1 and CDR2 sequences are MNHEY and SVGEGT.

This clonotype was seen repeatedly, ten times or more. J is TRBJ1-1 and V is TRBV5-1, with 7 bases identical to TRBD1. The CDR3 is made up of 18 amino acids. CDR1 SGHRS and CDR2 YFSETQ come from the germline V gene. With V trimmed by 1 base and J by 1 base, 13 bases remained unmatched. CDR3 nucleotides: TGCGCCAGCAGCTTGTCCGTGGACAGGTTTAACCCGAACACTGAAGCTTTCTTT. It translates to CASSLSVDRFNPNTEAFF.

This clonotype was observed many times. V gene TRBV10-3 combines with J gene TRBJ2-5; D gene ambiguous. V lost 4 bases, J lost 1 base, and 13 bases lay in between. Germline lookup yields CDR1 ENHRY and CDR2 SYGVKD. CDR3 length equals 15 residues. The CDR3 sequence: CAISGGTQTQETQYF. The CDR3 DNA sequence: TGTGCCATCAGTGGGGGAACACAGACCCAAGAGACCCAGTACTTC.

In its sample, this clonotype was seen many times. The J gene is TRBJ2-7, the V gene TRBV2; the D gene is possibly TRBD2 (5 bases). V shed 2 bases and J shed 3 bases, with 11 bases lying between them. Germline-derived CDR1 and CDR2 are SNHLY and FYNNEI. The CDR3 runs 14 residues. As DNA, the CDR3 is TGTGCCAGCAGTGAATCGACTACCAACTACGAGCAGTACTTC. Protein product: CASSESTTNYEQYF.